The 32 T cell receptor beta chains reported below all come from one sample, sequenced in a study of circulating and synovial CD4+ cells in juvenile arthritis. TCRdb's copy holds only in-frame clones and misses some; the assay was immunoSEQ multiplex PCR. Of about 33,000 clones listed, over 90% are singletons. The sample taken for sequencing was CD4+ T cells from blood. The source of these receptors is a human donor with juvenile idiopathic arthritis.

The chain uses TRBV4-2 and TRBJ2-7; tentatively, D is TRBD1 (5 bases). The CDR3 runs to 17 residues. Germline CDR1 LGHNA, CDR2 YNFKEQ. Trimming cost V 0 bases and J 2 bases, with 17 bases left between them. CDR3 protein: CASSQDHAGSGAYEQYF. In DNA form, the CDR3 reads TGTGCCAGCAGCCAAGATCACGCAGGGTCCGGAGCCTACGAGCAGTACTTC.

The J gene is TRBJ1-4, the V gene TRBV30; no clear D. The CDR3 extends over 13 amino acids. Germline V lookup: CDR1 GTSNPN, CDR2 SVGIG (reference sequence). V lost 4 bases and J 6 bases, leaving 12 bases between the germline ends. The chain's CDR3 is CAWKETADEKLFF. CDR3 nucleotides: TGTGCCTGGAAGGAGACGGCTGATGAAAAACTGTTTTTT. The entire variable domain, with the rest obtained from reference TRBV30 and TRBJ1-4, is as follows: SQTIHQWPATLVQPVGSPLSLECTVEGTSNPNLYWYRQAAGRGLQLLFYSVGIGQISSEVPQNLSASRPQDRQFILSSKKLLLSDSGFYLCAWKETADEKLFFGSGTQLSVL.

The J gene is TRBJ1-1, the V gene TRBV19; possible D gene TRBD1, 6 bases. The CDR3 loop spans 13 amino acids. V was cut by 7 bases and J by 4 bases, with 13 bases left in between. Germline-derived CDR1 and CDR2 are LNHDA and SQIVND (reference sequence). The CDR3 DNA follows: TGTGCCAGTATAGGGGGAACAACCACTGAAGCTTTCTTT. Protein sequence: CASIGGTTTEAFF.

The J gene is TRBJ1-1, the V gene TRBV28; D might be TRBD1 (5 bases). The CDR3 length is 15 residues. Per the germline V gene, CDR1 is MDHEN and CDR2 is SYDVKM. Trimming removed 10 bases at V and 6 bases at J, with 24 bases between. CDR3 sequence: CAIGEDGQHRSEAFF. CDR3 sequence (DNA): TGTGCCATAGGGGAGGACGGCCAGCATCGTTCTGAAGCTTTCTTT.

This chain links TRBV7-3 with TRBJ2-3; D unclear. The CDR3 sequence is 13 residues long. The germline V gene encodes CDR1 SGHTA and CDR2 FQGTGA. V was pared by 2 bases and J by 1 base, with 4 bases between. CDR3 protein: CASSLSRTDTQYF. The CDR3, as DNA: TGTGCCAGCAGCTTATCTCGCACAGATACGCAGTATTTT.

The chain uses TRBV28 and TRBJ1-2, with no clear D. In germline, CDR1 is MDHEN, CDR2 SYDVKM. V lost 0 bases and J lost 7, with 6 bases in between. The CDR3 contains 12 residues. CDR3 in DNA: TGTGCCAGCAGTTTATGGGCTTCTGGCTACACCTTC. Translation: CASSLWASGYTF.

DNA for the CDR3: TGTGCCAGCAGTTTACTAGCTACCCACAATGAGCAGTTCTTC. It yields the protein CASSLLATHNEQFF. The rearrangement joins TRBV27 to TRBJ2-1; tentatively, D is TRBD2 (5 bases). The CDR3 contains 14 residues. Per the germline V gene, CDR1 is MNHEY and CDR2 is SMNVEV (reference sequence). The V end was cut by 2 bases, the J end by 5 bases, with 10 bases between.

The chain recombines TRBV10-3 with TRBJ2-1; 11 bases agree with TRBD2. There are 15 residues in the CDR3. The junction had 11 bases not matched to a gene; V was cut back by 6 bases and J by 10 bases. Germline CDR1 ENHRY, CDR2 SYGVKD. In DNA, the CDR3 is TGTGCCATCAGCTCTACTAGCGGGGGATCTGGAGAGCAGTTCTTC. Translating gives CAISSTSGGSGEQFF.

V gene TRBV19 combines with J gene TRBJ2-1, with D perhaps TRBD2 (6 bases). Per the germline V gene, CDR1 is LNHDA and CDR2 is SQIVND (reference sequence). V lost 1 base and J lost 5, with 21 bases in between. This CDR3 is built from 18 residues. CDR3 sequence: CASSIVFPPGLTNNEQFF. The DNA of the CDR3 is TGTGCCAGTAGTATAGTTTTTCCTCCGGGACTTACAAACAATGAGCAGTTCTTC.

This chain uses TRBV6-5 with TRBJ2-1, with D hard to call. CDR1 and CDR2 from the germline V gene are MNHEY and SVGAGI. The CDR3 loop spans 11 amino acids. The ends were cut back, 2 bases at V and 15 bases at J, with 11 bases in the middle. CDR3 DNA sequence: TGTGCCAGCAGTTACCCCCCCGTGTGGTTCTTC. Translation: CASSYPPVWFF.

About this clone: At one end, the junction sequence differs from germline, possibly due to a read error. The CDR3 DNA sequence: TGTGCCTGCAGCGCCGGGGGTTCCCCGGGCGATGAGCAGTTCTTC. Its protein is CACSAGGSPGDEQFF. This chain joins TRBV4-2 and TRBJ2-1, with TRBD2 as a possible D gene (6 bases). CDR3 length: 15 amino acids. Germline loops: CDR1 LGHNA, CDR2 YNFKEQ.

The CDR3 region is CASSSSRVSSGNTIYF. DNA of the CDR3: TGTGCCAGCAGTTCAAGCAGGGTCTCTTCAGGAAACACCATATATTTT. The chain is built from TRBV6-5 and TRBJ1-3; D possibly corresponds to TRBD1 (5 bases). Trimming stripped 4 bases from V and 4 bases from J, with 17 bases between. The CDR3 consists of 16 residues. Germline V gives CDR1 MNHEY, CDR2 SVGAGI.

The DNA of the CDR3 is TGCGCCAGCAGTCAATCGGGGCGGGAAATCGCCGGGGAGCTGTTTTTT. Translating gives CASSQSGREIAGELFF. V usage is TRBV23-1 and J usage is TRBJ2-2; weak D call: TRBD2 (6 bases). TRBV23-1 is given ORF status, its function remaining uncertain. The CDR3 runs to 16 residues. V lost 0 bases to trimming and J lost 6 bases, with 14 bases between them.

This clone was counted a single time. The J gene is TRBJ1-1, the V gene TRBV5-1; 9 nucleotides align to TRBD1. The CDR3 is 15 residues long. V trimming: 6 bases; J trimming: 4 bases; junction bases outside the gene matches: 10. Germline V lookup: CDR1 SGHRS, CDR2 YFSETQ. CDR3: CASKGDRDLLTEAFF. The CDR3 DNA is TGCGCCAGCAAGGGGGACAGGGACTTACTCACTGAAGCTTTCTTT.

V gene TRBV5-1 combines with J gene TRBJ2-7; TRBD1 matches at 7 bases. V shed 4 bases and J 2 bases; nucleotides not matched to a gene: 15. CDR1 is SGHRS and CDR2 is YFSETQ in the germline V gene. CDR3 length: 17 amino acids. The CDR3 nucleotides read TGCGCCAGCAGCAATAGACAGGGACCAGGGGGACCCTACGAGCAGTACTTC. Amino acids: CASSNRQGPGGPYEQYF.

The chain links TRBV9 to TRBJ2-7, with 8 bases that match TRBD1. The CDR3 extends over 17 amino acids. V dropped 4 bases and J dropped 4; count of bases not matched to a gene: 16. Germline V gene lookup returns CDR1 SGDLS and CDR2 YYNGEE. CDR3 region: CASSQGASVLPRYEQYF. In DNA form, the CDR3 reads TGTGCCAGCAGCCAGGGGGCTAGCGTCCTCCCGAGATACGAGCAGTACTTC.

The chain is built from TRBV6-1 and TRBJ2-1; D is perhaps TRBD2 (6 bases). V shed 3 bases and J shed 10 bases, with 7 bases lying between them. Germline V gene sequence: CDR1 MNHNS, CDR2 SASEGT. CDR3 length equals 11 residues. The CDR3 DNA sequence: TGTGCCAGCAGTGATGCGGGGGAGCAGTTCTTC. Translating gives CASSDAGEQFF.

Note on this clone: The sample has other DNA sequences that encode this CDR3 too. CDR3 sequence reads: CASKRLRQTYGYTF. CDR3 DNA: TGTGCCAGCAAGAGATTGAGGCAGACCTATGGCTACACCTTC. This sequence joins TRBV6-9 and TRBJ1-2; D gene ambiguous. The V gene lost 7 bases and the J gene lost 4 bases, with 16 bases spanning the gap. The CDR3 contains 14 residues. Germline assignment: CDR1 MNHGY and CDR2 SVAAGI.

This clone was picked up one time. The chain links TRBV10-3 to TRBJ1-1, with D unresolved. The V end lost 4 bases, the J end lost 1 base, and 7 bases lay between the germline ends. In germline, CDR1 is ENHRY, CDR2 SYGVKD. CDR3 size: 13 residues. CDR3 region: CAISGGGNTEAFF. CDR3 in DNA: TGTGCCATCAGTGGAGGAGGGAACACTGAAGCTTTCTTT.

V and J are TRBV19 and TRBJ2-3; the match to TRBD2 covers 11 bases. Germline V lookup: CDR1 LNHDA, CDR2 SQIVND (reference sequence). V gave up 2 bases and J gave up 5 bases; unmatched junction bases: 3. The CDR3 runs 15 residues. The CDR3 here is CASSITSGSGDTQYF. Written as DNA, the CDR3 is TGTGCCAGTAGTATAACTAGCGGGAGTGGAGATACGCAGTATTTT.

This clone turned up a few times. CDR3 nucleotide sequence: TGTGCCAGCAGGGACAGGGGTAATGAGCAGTTCTTC. It specifies CASRDRGNEQFF. The chain recombines TRBV6-4 with TRBJ2-1; 9 bases fit TRBD1. V lost 6 bases and J lost 7; bases outside the gene matches: 1. The CDR3 is made up of 12 amino acids. Germline values: CDR1 MRHNA, CDR2 SNTAGT.

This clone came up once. This chain's CDR3 is CATSSVGGRGDTQYF. The CDR3 DNA reads TGTGCCACCAGCAGCGTCGGCGGGAGAGGAGATACGCAGTATTTT. The J gene is TRBJ2-3, the V gene TRBV15, with 7 bases aligning to TRBD2. Trimming at V came to 3 bases and at J to 5 bases, leaving 8 bases not matched to a gene. The CDR3 consists of 15 residues. The germline gives CDR1 LNHNV, CDR2 YYDKDF (reference sequence).

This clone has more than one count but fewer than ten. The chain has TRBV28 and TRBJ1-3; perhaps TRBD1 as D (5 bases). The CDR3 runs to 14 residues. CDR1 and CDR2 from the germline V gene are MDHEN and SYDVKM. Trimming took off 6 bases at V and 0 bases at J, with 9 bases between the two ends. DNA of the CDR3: TGTGCCAGCAGACGAACAGGCTCTGGAAACACCATATATTTT. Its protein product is CASRRTGSGNTIYF. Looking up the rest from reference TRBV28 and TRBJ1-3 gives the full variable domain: DVKVTQSSRYLVKRTGEKVFLECVQDMDHENMFWYRQDPGLGLRLIYFSYDVKMKEKGDIPEGYSVSREKKERFSLILESASTNQTSMYLCASRRTGSGNTIYFGEGSWLTVV.

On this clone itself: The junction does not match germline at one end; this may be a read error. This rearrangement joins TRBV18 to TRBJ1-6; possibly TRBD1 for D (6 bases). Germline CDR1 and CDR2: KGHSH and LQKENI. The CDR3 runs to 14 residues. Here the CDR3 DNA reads TGTGCCAGCTCGCCTGGACAGATTAATTCCCCCCTCCACTTT. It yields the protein CASSPGQINSPLHF.

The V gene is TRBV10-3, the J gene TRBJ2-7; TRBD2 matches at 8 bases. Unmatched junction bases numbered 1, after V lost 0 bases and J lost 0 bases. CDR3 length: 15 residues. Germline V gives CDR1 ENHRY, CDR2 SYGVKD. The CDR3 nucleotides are TGTGCCATCAGTGAGTCTGCGGGAGGCTCCTACGAGCAGTACTTC. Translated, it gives CAISESAGGSYEQYF.

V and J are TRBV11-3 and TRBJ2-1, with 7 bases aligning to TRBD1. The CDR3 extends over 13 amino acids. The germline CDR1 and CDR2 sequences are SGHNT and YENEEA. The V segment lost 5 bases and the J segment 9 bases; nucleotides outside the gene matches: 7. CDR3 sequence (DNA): TGTGCCAGCAGCAGAAGGGGGCTAGGTGAGCAGTTCTTC. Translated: CASSRRGLGEQFF.

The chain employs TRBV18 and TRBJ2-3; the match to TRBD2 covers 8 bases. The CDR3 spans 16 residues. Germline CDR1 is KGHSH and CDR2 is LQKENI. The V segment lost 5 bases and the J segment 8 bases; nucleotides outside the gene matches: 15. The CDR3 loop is CASSSLTGTSIRTQYF. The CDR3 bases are TGTGCCAGCTCATCCTTAACCGGGACTAGTATTCGTACGCAGTATTTT.

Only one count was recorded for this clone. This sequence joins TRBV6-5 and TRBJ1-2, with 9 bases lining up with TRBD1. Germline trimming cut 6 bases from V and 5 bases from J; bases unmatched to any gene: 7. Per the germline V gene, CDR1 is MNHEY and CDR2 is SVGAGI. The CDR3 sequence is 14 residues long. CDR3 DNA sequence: TGTGCCAGCAGGCGGGGACAGGGATGGTATGGCTACACCTTC. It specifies CASRRGQGWYGYTF.

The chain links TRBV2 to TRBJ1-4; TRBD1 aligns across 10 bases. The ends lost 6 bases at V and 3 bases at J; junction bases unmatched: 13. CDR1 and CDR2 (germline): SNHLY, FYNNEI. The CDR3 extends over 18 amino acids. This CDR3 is CASRPLPGQGTANEKLFF. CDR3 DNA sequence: TGTGCCAGCAGGCCACTACCGGGACAGGGGACGGCTAATGAAAAACTGTTTTTT.

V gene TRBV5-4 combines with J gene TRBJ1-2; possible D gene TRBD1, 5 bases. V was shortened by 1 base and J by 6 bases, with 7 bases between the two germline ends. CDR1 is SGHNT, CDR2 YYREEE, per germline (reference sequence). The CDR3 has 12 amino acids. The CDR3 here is CASSLQGDGYTF. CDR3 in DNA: TGTGCCAGCAGCTTGCAGGGCGATGGCTACACCTTC. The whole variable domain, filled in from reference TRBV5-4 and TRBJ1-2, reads ETGVTQSPTHLIKTRGQQVTLRCSSQSGHNTVSWYQQALGQGPQFIFQYYREEENGRGNFPPRFSGLQFPNYSSELNVNALELDDSALYLCASSLQGDGYTFGSGTRLTVV.

The CDR3: CASSRTGTRRYSSYNEQFF. In nucleotides, the CDR3 is TGTGCCAGTAGTCGAACCGGGACTAGAAGATATAGCTCCTACAATGAGCAGTTCTTC. The chain carries TRBV19 and TRBJ2-1; 8 bases match TRBD2. The CDR3 loop spans 19 amino acids. Looked up from germline, CDR1 is LNHDA and CDR2 is SQIVND (reference sequence). V was clipped by 5 bases and J by 0 bases; unmatched bases: 15.

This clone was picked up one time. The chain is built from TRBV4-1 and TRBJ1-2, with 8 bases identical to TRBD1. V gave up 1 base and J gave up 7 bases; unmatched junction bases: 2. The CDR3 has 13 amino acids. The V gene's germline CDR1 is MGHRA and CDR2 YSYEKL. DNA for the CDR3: TGCGCCAGCAGCCAAGGACAGGGGTTTGGCTACACCTTC. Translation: CASSQGQGFGYTF.